This T cell receptor (beta chain) stems from a study of blood T cells in healthy people across ages. Study results and caveats: Samples with more naive T cells showed higher observed beta diversity.

This clonotype was observed a few times. Antigen specificity is unknown. A sample-barcoded 5' primer and a J-beta primer mix were used in a second PCR of roughly 7 to 11 cycles. TCRdb analysed the 5' RACE reads with MiXCR anew, one entry per CDR3 protein. The table includes more than 600,000 distinct CDR3 sequences, roughly 25% detected once. Germline CDR1 and CDR2: MNHNS and SASEGT. CDR3 length: 14 residues. These data are also associated with another study on T cells of mothers and their children. That report notes: There were over 9.5 million TCR beta CDR3 reads from each mother and several million from each child.

Sequencing used blood. This sequence was found in a boy under 18 in good health. The chain recombines TRBV6-1 with TRBJ2-5; D gene ambiguous. The better agreement between TRBJ2-1 and the DNA end casts doubt on the J call. As DNA, the CDR3 is TGTGCCAGCAGTGAAGTCGAAGGGATTGGGGAGCAGTTCTTC. Protein sequence: CASSEVEGIGEQFF.